This T cell receptor beta chain was sequenced during a study of identical twins. TCRdb reanalysed the 5' RACE reads using MiXCR and keeps one entry per CDR3 protein. Of 550,000 to 800,000 distinct CDR3 sequences listed, around 7.4% are singletons. CDR1 and CDR2 from the germline V gene are ENHRY and SYGVKD. CDR3 length: 17 amino acids. Trimming removed 7 bases from V and 0 bases from J, with 19 bases in between. This clonotype occurred a few times. The same sample was also studied in work on yellow fever vaccine responses in identical twins.

This rearrangement joins TRBV10-3 to TRBJ2-1; D is possibly TRBD2 (6 bases). What was sequenced was PBMCs. The clonotype comes from a woman aged 18-30 years in good health. CDR3 loop: CAIKIGLLPSSYNEQFF. CDR3 coding DNA: TGTGCCATCAAGATCGGACTACTCCCGAGCTCCTACAATGAGCAGTTCTTC.